What follows is one T cell receptor beta chain and its context. Antigen unknown. Per-sample PBMC isolation yielded at least 6.5 million cells. Extractions gave at least 5 micrograms of total RNA per sample. Primers used in a second PCR of roughly 6 to 12 cycles were a sample-barcoded 5' primer and a J-beta primer mix. Tags on each cDNA molecule came from a template-switch adaptor with 12 random nucleotides. MiXCR was run by TCRdb on the 5' RACE reads, yielding one entry per CDR3 protein. Of about 670,000 distinct CDR3 sequences in the sample, around 43% are singletons; the top ten hold about 32%. Trimming took off 5 bases at V and 6 bases at J, with 9 bases between the two ends. The CDR3 extends over 12 amino acids. Per the germline V gene, CDR1 is SGHTA and CDR2 is FQGNSA. The data were taken from a study of blood T cells in healthy people across ages. Study-level findings and limits: Versus aged donors, long-lived donors had higher diversity and more naive CD4+ cells.

The sequenced sample consisted of blood. The chain employs TRBV7-2 and TRBJ2-3; D is unresolved. The clonotype originates from a man older than 75 in good health. The CDR3 reads CASSTTTDTQYF. CDR3 DNA sequence: TGTGCCAGCAGCACGACAACCGATACGCAGTATTTT.